These 6 T cell receptor beta chains were all obtained from the same sample, sequenced in a study of T-cell memory formation after mild COVID-19. TCRdb reprocessed the 5' RACE reads via MiXCR and lists one record per CDR3 protein. Among roughly 150,000 distinct CDR3 sequences, under 15% were seen once, and the ten largest hold 3% to 4%. Specimen: PBMCs or a T cell subset sorted from them (not recorded which). The source of these receptors is a man aged 18-30 years who had mild COVID-19 (a few samples of this study predate the infection). Cell type and time point are not known.

The CDR3 region has the DNA TGTGCCAGCAGCCAAGATCCGGGGCAGAGCACAGATACGCAGTATTTT. It encodes CASSQDPGQSTDTQYF. The gene calls are TRBV14 and TRBJ2-3; D tentatively reads TRBD1 or TRBD2 (5 bases each). Germline V gene data show CDR1 as SGHDN and CDR2 as FVKESK. V was clipped by 0 bases and J by 0 bases, with 10 bases between them. The CDR3 is 16 residues long.

This clonotype was seen many times. V is TRBV9 and J is TRBJ1-2; TRBD1 aligns across 7 bases. Germline V lookup: CDR1 SGDLS, CDR2 YYNGEE. This CDR3 comprises 14 residues. Trimming removed 3 bases from V and 4 bases from J; junction bases left unmatched: 6. This chain's CDR3 is CASSGTGAGYGYTF. In DNA, the CDR3 is TGTGCCAGCAGCGGCACAGGGGCCGGCTATGGCTACACCTTC.

A few counts support this clonotype. V and J are TRBV28 and TRBJ2-7, with 7 positions matching TRBD1. Per germline, CDR1 MDHEN and CDR2 SYDVKM. J was trimmed by 1 base and V by 2 bases; bases with no gene match: 2. The length of the CDR3 is 14 residues. The CDR3 bases are TGTGCCAGCAGTTTAGGGACAGTGTCCTACGAGCAGTACGTC. Translation: CASSLGTVSYEQYV.

The rearrangement uses TRBV7-2 and TRBJ1-5, with unresolved D. Between the trimmed V and J ends, which lost 2 bases and 3 bases, there was a span of 8 bases. This CDR3 is built from 14 residues. CDR1 and CDR2 (germline): SGHTA, FQGNSA. The CDR3 here is CASSLSQFNQPQHF. CDR3 in DNA: TGTGCCAGCAGCTTAAGTCAGTTCAATCAGCCCCAGCATTTT.

Only a few counts were recorded for this clonotype. This sequence joins TRBV19 and TRBJ1-1; no clear D. Trimming removed 6 bases from V and 0 bases from J, with 11 bases in between. This CDR3 is built from 14 residues. The germline V gene encodes CDR1 LNHDA and CDR2 SQIVND (reference sequence). The CDR3 is CASSRLFMNTEAFF. CDR3 nucleotide sequence: TGTGCCAGTAGCCGACTCTTCATGAACACTGAAGCTTTCTTT. The full variable domain, rest sourced from reference TRBV19 and TRBJ1-1, is DGGITQSPKYLFRKEGQNVTLSCEQNLNHDAMYWYRQDPGQGLRLIYYSQIVNDFQKGDIAEGYSVSREKKESFPLTVTSAQKNPTAFYLCASSRLFMNTEAFFGQGTRLTVV.

The chain has TRBV11-3 and TRBJ2-5; TRBD1 is a possible D gene (5 bases). Germline V gene sequence: CDR1 SGHNT, CDR2 YENEEA. CDR3 size: 14 residues. Trimming removed 1 base from V and 5 bases from J, with 11 bases in between. CDR3 in DNA: TGTGCCAGCAGCTTAGGTCGCAGGGATGAGACCCAGTACTTC. It yields the protein CASSLGRRDETQYF.